These T cell receptor beta chains were read from a single sample in a study of blood T cells in healthy people across ages. TCRdb processed the 5' RACE reads anew with MiXCR; each CDR3 protein has one entry. The sample has almost 1 million distinct CDR3 sequences; approximately 50% are singletons. The sample consisted of blood. The receptors derive from a woman aged 55-75 years in good health. Both conserved end residues are part of each CDR3.

TRBV28	TRBJ2-5	CASYEGTEETQYF
TRBV27	TRBJ2-1	CASSLRGLAVINEQFF
TRBV2	TRBJ2-3	CASSETSESTDTQYF
TRBV7-9	TRBJ1-1	CASSPTLGLNTEAFF
TRBV9	TRBJ1-1	CASSVAARWDTEAFF
TRBV12-3/TRBV12-4	TRBJ2-3	CASSSRALRDTQYF
TRBV5-1	TRBJ2-5	CASSLLASSEWETQYF
TRBV29-1	TRBJ2-1	CSVDGTGYNEQFF
TRBV4-3	TRBJ2-3	CASSQDPGNTDTQYF
TRBV7-9	TRBJ2-2	CASSEFTGELFF
TRBV7-2	NA	CASSLALQGEYEQYF